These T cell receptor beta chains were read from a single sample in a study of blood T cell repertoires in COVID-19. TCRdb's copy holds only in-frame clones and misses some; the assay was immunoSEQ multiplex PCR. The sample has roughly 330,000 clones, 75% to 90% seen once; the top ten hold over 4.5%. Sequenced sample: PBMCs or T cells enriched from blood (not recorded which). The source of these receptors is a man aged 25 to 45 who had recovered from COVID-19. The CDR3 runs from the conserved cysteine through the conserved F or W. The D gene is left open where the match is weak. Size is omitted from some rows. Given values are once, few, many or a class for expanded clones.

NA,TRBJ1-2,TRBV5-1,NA,TGCGCCAGCAGCGCCGACAGCAATAACTATGGCTACACCTTC,CASSADSNNYGYTF
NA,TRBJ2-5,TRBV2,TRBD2,TGTGCCAGCAGTGGACAGCGGGGGGGGCAAGAGACCCAGTACTTC,CASSGQRGGQETQYF
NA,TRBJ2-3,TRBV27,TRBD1,TGTGCCAGCAGAGTAGGGACAGGATGGACAGATACGCAGTATTTT,CASRVGTGWTDTQYF
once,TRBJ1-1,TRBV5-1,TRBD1,TGCGCCAGCAGCTTGGCGGGGCAACAGGGGTCGAACACTGAAGCTTTCTTT,CASSLAGQQGSNTEAFF
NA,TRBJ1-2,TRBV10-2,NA,TGCGCCAGCAGTGAGCGCTGGGCGAACTATGGCTACACCTTC,CASSERWANYGYTF
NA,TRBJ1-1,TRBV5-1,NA,TGCGCCAGCAGCTTGGATGTGGGAGAACCTGAAGCTTTCTTT,CASSLDVGEPEAFF
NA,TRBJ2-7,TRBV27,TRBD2,TGTGCCAGCAGTGTAGCGGGGGGGCTGGTCGAGCAGTACTTC,CASSVAGGLVEQYF
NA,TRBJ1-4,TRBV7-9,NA,TGTGCCAGCAGCTTCAAAGCCACGAAAGAAAAACTGTTTTTT,CASSFKATKEKLFF
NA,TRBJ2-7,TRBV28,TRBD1,TGTGCCACAGGACAGGGGGCCTACGAGCAGTATTTC,CATGQGAYEQYF
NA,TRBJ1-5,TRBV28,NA,TGTGCCAGCAGTTCCGGGACTCCTTACACCGGACAGCCCCAGCATTTT,CASSSGTPYTGQPQHF
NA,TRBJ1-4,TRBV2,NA,TGTGCCAGCAGGGACAGTCCCACTAATGAAAAACTGTTTTTT,CASRDSPTNEKLFF
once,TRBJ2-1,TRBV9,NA,TGTGCCAGCAGCGTAGGGGCCGGAATCTCCTACAATGAGCAGTTCTTC,CASSVGAGISYNEQFF
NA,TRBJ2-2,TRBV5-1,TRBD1,TGCGCCAGCAGCTGGCCGACAGGGAAAGGGCCCTTACGGTACACCGGGGAGCTGTTTTTT,CASSWPTGKGPLRYTGELFF
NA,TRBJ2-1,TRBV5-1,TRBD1,TGCGCCAGCAGCTTAGACAGGGGACATGAGCAGTTCTTC,CASSLDRGHEQFF
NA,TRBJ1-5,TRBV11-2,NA,TGTGCCAGCAGCTTATTTTCAGGGAGGGAGCCCCAGCATTTT,CASSLFSGREPQHF
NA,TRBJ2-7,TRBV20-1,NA,TGCAGTGCTAGCAGGGACGAGCAGTACTTC,CSASRDEQYF
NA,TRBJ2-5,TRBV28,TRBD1,TGTGCCAGCAGTTTAGCCCTGGGACAGCAAGAGACCCAGTACTTC,CASSLALGQQETQYF
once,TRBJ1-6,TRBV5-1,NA,TGCGCCAGCAGACGAGACTATAATTCACCCCTCCACTTT,CASRRDYNSPLHF
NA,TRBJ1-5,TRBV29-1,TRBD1,TGCAGCGTTCATGACAGGGCCTATAGCAATCAGCCCCAGCATTTT,CSVHDRAYSNQPQHF
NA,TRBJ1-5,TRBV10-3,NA,TGTGCCATTAGACCAGGGGCGGATCAGCCCCAGCATTTT,CAIRPGADQPQHF
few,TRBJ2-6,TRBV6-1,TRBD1,TGTGCCAGCAGTGAAGGACAGGGCTTCTCTGGGGCCAACGTCCTGACTTTC,CASSEGQGFSGANVLTF
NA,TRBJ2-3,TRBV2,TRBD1,TGTGCCAGCAGCGGGACAGGGGGCGCAGGGACAGATACGCAGTATTTT,CASSGTGGAGTDTQYF
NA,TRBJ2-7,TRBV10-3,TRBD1,TGTGCCATCAGGGCAGGGGGCGCTACCTCCTCCTACGAGCAGTACTTC,CAIRAGGATSSYEQYF
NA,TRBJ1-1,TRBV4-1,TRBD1,TGCGCCAGCAGCCAAGAGGCCCAGGGGGTGAACACTGAAGCTTTCTTT,CASSQEAQGVNTEAFF
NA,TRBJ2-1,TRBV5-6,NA,TGTGCCAGCAGCTTCGGAGTACAGGTTTCCTACAATGAGCAGTTCTTC,CASSFGVQVSYNEQFF
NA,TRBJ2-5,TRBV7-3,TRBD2,TGTGCCAGCAGCTCCTGGCGGGGGGGCCCGCAAGAGACCCAGTACTTC,CASSSWRGGPQETQYF
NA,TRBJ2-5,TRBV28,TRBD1,TGTGCCAGCACCGAACCGGACAGGGGGATCCAAGAGACCCAGTACTTC,CASTEPDRGIQETQYF
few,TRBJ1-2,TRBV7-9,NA,TGTGCCAGCAGCTTAGGGTTCTTGAGCCCCGACAGGCTAAACTGGGCCTACACCTTC,CASSLGFLSPDRLNWAYTF